The present entry profiles one T cell receptor (beta chain) with its context. Using a constant-region primer together with ProtoScript II reverse transcriptase, TCR beta cDNA was made from around 0.55 ug of total RNA. Library construction for TCR beta comprised three nested multiplex PCR rounds performed with slightly modified ARM-PCR. Running ten to eleven cycles apiece, the first two PCR rounds relied on TRBV1-TRBV30 forward primers together with a C-beta reverse primer. TCRdb passed the multiplex PCR reads through MiXCR, listing each CDR3 protein once. This table has tens of thousands of distinct CDR3 sequences, less than 75% appearing once. The data derive from a study of tumor-infiltrating lymphocytes in primary liver carcinoma. About the study: Samples produced roughly 3.65 to 7.5 million productive TCRbeta reads, comparable across tissue types.

Co-extraction yielded RNA and DNA from roughly 21-30 mg of unsorted bulk tissue. V trimming: 4 bases; J trimming: 6 bases; junction bases outside the gene matches: 4. CDR1 is MGHRA, CDR2 YSYEKL, per germline. There are 13 residues in the CDR3. Input material: liver tumor tissue from sampling region 2. Subset of the sample: tumor region T2, inferior pole. The V and J genes are TRBV4-1 and TRBJ1-2; 8 bases fit TRBD1. This sequence originates from a man aged 35-49 years with primary liver carcinoma and hepatitis B virus infection. The CDR3 bases are TGCGCCAGCAGCCGCTCGACAGGGGATGGCTACACCTTC. It codes for CASSRSTGDGYTF.